This record covers a single T cell receptor (beta chain). Its cognate antigen has yet to be identified. The input lacks base qualities; no much larger clone sits a single base away. This entry comes from a study of graft-versus-host responses after intestinal transplantation (dated by TCRdb to about 2021). Turning to the overall study: The transplants that recipients received were multivisceral, liver-intestinal, or isolated intestinal. Anti-thymocyte globulin induction was given to all recipients, followed by maintenance tacrolimus and steroids for approximately 3 years. Graft-versus-host and host-versus-graft alloreactive T cell clones were tracked in the graft, circulation and bone marrow after intestinal transplantation using bulk TCR-beta CDR3 sequencing. To identify alloreactive clones, pre-transplant mixed lymphocyte reaction products were sequenced and compared with unstimulated pre-transplant donor and recipient T cells. Of the approximately 24 intestinal transplant recipients enrolled in the cohort, one of whom was a retransplant, a few patients without pretransplant specimens were excluded. Donor T cell macrochimerism was defined as a peak of at least 4% donor T cells among recipient peripheral blood mononuclear cells. Samples from a few later patients were sequenced in-house on an Illumina MiSeq with MiXCR processing rather than by the commercial service.

Blood samples were collected up to 4 times in the first month after transplant and then at least monthly when available. The library was made by the immunoSEQ multiplex PCR assay. High-throughput TCR-beta CDR3 sequencing of genomic DNA from most patients was performed by Adaptive Biotechnologies. The study's own analysis went as follows. TCR sequencing data were retrieved from Adaptive's ImmunoSEQ software for 18 patients, whereas a few other patients were processed with MiXCR and VDJtools. Because the origin of CDR3 nucleotide sequences shared between donor and recipient could not be assigned, those sequences were removed. To count as alloreactive, a clone needed at least 2-fold expansion over unstimulated cells and a minimum CFSE-low frequency of 0.002% (template counts) or 0.001% (read counts). Mappable clones were those detected in sequenced pre-transplant spleen, lymph node, or MLR CFSE-low populations of the donor or recipient. The cumulative frequency of alloreactive clones was calculated as a percentage of all sequences, weighted by copy number. TCRdb holds this immuneACCESS table with in-frame rearrangements only. Some clones are missing; in checked studies, unresolved V genes explain under half, and the rest has no known cause. V and J calls and clone size are copied from that table; D and trimming were computed from the DNA. The sample profile shows tens of thousands of clones; under 95% of them were found once. Of the sample, 2.7% falls within the top ten clones.

Overall study outcomes, separate from this receptor: The relatively low number and heterogeneity of intestinal transplant patients limited the conclusions. GvH clones were detected in recipient bone marrow, and some of these GvH clones were observed earlier in ileal mucosa or blood, consistent with an intestinal mucosal origin. In the allografts of patients with donor T cell macrochimerism, GvH to HvG T cell clonal ratios were high. Early after transplant, declines in HvG clones were associated with peak levels of circulating GvH clones.

The specimen comprised PBMCs, sampled about 120 days after intestinal transplantation. The source is a human patient who received an intestinal transplant, so some T cells may come from the graft donor.

The encoded CDR3 is CASRPEGGNQPQHF. The nucleotide sequence is given as TGCGCCAGCAGACCCGAAGGGGGCAATCAGCCCCAGCATTTT. Recombination joined TRBV5-1 with TRBJ1-5, with TRBD1 as a weak D call on 5 bases. V is shortened by 5 bases, J by 2 bases, and the region joining them spans 11 bases. The germline V gene yields SGHRS for CDR1 and YFSETQ for CDR2. Inclusive of the bounding cysteine and phenylalanine, the CDR3 is 14 residues long. Only the CDR3 DNA stays, 42 bases, in frame from base 1.